One TCR beta chain is described in this entry. What it recognizes is unknown. Clones were read by immunoSEQ multiplex PCR, and TCRdb kept only the in-frame ones, dropping some. The table records 8,000 or so clones, around 80% of them present only once. H&E slides confirmed each diagnosis, reviewed by two pathologists independently. Premalignant or tumor cells were enriched by macro-dissection after pathologic assessment. The record originates from a study of immune evolution from preneoplasia to lung adenocarcinoma. Study observations and caveats: Later-stage lesions appeared to have more T cells, more diversity, less clonality. Top clone share appeared to fall from AAH through AIS, MIA, adenocarcinoma.

There are 15 residues in the CDR3. Sequencing was performed on FFPE minimally invasive lung adenocarcinoma tissue. This TCR derives from a donor at least 70 years old with lung adenocarcinoma. The chain is built from TRBV21-1 and TRBJ2-7; TRBD1 is the table's D call and was not checked against the DNA. TRBV21-1 is deemed a pseudogene. CDR3 sequence (DNA): TGTGCCAGCAGCTTAAGGACAGGGAAACCCTACGAGCAGTACTTC. Translation: CASSLRTGKPYEQYF.